This T cell receptor (beta chain) was recorded in a study of blood T cell repertoires in COVID-19. The wider study: Specimens from acute and convalescent COVID-19 originated in the United States, Italy and Spain.

Only in-frame clones appear in the TCRdb table, and some are missing; sequencing was by immunoSEQ multiplex PCR. The sample has roughly 190,000 clones, approximately 90% seen once. The CDR3 totals 14 residues. CDR1 is LNHDA and CDR2 is SQIVND in the germline V gene (reference sequence). With 5 bases removed from V and 5 bases from J, the gap between germline ends came to 13 bases. The clonotype originates from a man aged 35 to 55 with active or convalescent COVID-19. The V call is TRBV19, the J call TRBJ1-5; possible D gene TRBD1, 6 bases. The sequenced sample was peripheral blood. The CDR3 coding sequence is TGTGCCAGTAGTCCCAGGGGTTGGGATCAGCCCCAGCATTTT. Translation: CASSPRGWDQPQHF. The variable domain in full, completed from reference TRBV19 and TRBJ1-5, reads DGGITQSPKYLFRKEGQNVTLSCEQNLNHDAMYWYRQDPGQGLRLIYYSQIVNDFQKGDIAEGYSVSREKKESFPLTVTSAQKNPTAFYLCASSPRGWDQPQHFGDGTRLSIL.